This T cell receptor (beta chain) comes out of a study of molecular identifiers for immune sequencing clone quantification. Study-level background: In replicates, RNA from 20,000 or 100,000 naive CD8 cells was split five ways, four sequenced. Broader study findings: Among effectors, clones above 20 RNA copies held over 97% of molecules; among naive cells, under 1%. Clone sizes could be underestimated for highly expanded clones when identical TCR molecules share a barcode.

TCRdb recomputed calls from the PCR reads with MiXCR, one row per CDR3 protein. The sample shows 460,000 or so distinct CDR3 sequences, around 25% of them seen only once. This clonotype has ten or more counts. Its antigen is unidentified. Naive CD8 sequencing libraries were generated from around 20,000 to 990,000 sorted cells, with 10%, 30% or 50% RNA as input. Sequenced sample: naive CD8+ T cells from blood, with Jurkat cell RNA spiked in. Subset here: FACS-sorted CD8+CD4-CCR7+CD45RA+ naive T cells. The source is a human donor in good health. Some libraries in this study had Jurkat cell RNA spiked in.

CDR3 sequence: CASSYSPLPAGANVLTF. CDR3 DNA sequence: TGTGCCAGCAGTTACTCCCCGCTTCCCGCTGGGGCCAACGTCCTGACTTTC. V usage is TRBV6-2 or TRBV6-3 and J usage is TRBJ2-6; D gene uncertain. Germline V gene data show CDR1 as MNHEY and CDR2 as SVGEGT. The ends were cut back, 0 bases at V and 2 bases at J, with 11 bases in the middle. The CDR3 length is 17 residues.